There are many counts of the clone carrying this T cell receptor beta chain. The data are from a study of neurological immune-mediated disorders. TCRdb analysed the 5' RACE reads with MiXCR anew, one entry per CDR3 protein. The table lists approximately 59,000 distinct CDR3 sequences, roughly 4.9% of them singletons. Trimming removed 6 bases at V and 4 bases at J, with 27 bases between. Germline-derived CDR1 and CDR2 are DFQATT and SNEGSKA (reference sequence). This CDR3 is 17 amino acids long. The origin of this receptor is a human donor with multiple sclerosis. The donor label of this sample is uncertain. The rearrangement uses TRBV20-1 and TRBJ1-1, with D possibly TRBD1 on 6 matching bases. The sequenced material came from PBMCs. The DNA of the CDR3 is TGCAGTGCCCATCGGATGCAGGGGAGGTGGTTGGGCACTGAAGCTTTCTTT. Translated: CSAHRMQGRWLGTEAFF.